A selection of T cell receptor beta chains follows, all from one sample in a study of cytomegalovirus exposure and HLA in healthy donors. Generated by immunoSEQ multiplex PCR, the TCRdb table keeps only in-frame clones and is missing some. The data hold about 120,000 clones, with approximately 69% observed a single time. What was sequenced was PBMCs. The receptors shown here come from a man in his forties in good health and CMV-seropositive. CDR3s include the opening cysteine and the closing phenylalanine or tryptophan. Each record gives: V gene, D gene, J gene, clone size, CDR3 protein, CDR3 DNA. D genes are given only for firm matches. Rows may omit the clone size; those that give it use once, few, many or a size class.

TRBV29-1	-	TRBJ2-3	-	CSVDSGLQSTDTQYF	TGCAGCGTCGACTCCGGACTTCAGAGCACAGATACGCAGTATTTT
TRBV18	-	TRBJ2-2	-	CASSPVGSIVLNTGELFF	TGTGCCAGCTCACCCGTCGGGAGTATCGTCCTCAACACCGGGGAGCTGTTTTTT
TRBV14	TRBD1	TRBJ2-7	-	CASSHGGTGVYEQYF	TGTGCCAGCAGCCACGGCGGGACAGGGGTCTACGAGCAGTACTTC
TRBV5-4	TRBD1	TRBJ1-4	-	CASSLGQGAGTNEKLFF	TGTGCCAGCAGCTTGGGACAGGGAGCCGGGACTAATGAAAAACTGTTTTTT
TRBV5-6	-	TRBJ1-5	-	CASSRGDQPQHF	TGTGCCAGCAGTCGCGGGGATCAGCCCCAGCATTTT
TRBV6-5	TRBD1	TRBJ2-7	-	CASRPPGQTYEQYF	TGTGCCAGCAGGCCACCGGGACAGACCTACGAGCAGTACTTC
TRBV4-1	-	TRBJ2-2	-	CASSQGPWGHPNTGELFF	TGCGCCAGCAGCCAAGGCCCCTGGGGACACCCAAACACCGGGGAGCTGTTTTTT
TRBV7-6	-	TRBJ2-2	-	CASSLGQGSNTGELFF	TGTGCCAGCAGCTTAGGGCAGGGTTCGAACACCGGGGAGCTGTTTTTT
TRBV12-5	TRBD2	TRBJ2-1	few	CASGLVRPPSGTDNEQFF	TGTGCTAGTGGTTTGGTACGACCCCCTAGCGGGACGGACAATGAGCAGTTCTTC
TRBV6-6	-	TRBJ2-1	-	CASSTPAGRSNEQFF	TGTGCCAGCAGTACCCCCGCGGGGCGGAGCAATGAGCAGTTCTTC
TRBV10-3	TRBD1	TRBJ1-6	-	CATGQPDSPLHF	TGTGCCACGGGACAGCCCGATTCACCCCTCCACTTT
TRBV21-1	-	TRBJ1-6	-	CASSPAPDRGNSPLHF	TGTGCCAGCAGCCCAGCGCCCGACAGGGGGAATTCACCCCTCCACTTT
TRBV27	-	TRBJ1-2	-	CASSLDKNYGYTF	TGTGCCAGCAGTTTGGACAAGAACTATGGCTACACCTTC
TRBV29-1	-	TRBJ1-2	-	CSVDGQGLGNYGYTF	TGCAGCGTTGACGGCCAGGGGCTTGGAAACTATGGCTACACCTTC
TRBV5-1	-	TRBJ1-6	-	CASTDTSNSPLHF	TGCGCCAGCACAGACACCAGCAATTCACCCCTCCACTTT
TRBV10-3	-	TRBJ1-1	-	CAITPQMDTEAFF	TGTGCCATCACCCCCCAGATGGACACTGAAGCTTTCTTT
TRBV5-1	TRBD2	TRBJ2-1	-	CASSQKRGGYNEQFF	TGCGCCAGCAGTCAAAAGCGGGGGGGCTACAATGAGCAGTTCTTC
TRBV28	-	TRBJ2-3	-	CASSQLSPDTQYF	TGTGCCAGCAGTCAACTATCGCCAGATACGCAGTATTTT